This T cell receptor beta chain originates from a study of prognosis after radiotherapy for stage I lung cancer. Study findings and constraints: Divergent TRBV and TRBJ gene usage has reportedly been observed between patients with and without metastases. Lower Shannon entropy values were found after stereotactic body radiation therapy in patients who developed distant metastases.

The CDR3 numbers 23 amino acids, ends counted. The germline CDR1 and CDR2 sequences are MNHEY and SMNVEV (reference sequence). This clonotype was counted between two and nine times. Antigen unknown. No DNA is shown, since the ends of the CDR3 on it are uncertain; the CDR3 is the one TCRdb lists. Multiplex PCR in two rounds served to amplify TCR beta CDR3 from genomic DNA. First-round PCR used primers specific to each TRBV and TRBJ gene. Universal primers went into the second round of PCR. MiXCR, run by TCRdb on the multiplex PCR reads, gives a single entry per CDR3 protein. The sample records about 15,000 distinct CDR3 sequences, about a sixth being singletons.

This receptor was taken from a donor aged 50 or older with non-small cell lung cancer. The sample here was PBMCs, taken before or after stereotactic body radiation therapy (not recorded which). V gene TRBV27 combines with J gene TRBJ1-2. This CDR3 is CASSIYLCSVEDDFGASSYGYTF.